The rows below give T cell receptor beta chains drawn from one sample of a study of molecular identifiers for immune sequencing clone quantification. One entry per CDR3 protein, called by TCRdb with MiXCR from the PCR reads. The sample holds around 470,000 distinct CDR3 sequences; about 22% are singletons and the top ten take roughly 0.81%. The sample was naive CD8+ T cells from blood, with Jurkat cell RNA spiked in. The receptors stem from a human donor in good health. Some libraries in this study had Jurkat cell RNA spiked in. Both conserved end residues are part of each CDR3. Fields, in order: CDR3 DNA, CDR3 protein, J gene, V gene, clone size, D gene. The D gene is left open where the match is weak. Expanded clones are given a class, and other clones once, few, many or no size at all.

cdr3_nt: TGTGCCAGCAGCCCTCTCCGGGGGCTAGCGGGGCAAGAGACCCAGTACTTC
cdr3_aa: CASSPLRGLAGQETQYF
j_call: TRBJ2-5
v_call: TRBV3-1
clone_size: few
d_call: TRBD2

cdr3_nt: TGTGCCAGCAGCTTAGGGGAGTGGTCCAAAAACATTCAGTACTTC
cdr3_aa: CASSLGEWSKNIQYF
j_call: TRBJ2-4
v_call: TRBV11-2
clone_size: -
d_call: -

cdr3_nt: TGTGCCAGCAGTACTGGACTAGCGGGAGACCAAGAGACCCAGTACTTC
cdr3_aa: CASSTGLAGDQETQYF
j_call: TRBJ2-5
v_call: TRBV28
clone_size: many
d_call: TRBD2

cdr3_nt: TGTGCCAGCAGTTCGCCCCGGGACAGACTGTACTTC
cdr3_aa: CASSSPRDRLYF
j_call: TRBJ2-7
v_call: TRBV27
clone_size: few
d_call: TRBD1

cdr3_nt: TGTGCCAGCAGCTTGAGGGACTATCCCACAGATACGCTGTATTTT
cdr3_aa: CASSLRDYPTDTLYF
j_call: TRBJ2-3
v_call: TRBV5-3
clone_size: -
d_call: TRBD2

cdr3_nt: TGTGCCAGCAGTATAAAGGCGGGTGTAGGAGATACGCAGTATTTT
cdr3_aa: CASSIKAGVGDTQYF
j_call: TRBJ2-3
v_call: TRBV28
clone_size: few
d_call: -

cdr3_nt: TGTGCCGGCAGCTCCATAGCAGGGGCCGGGACCCAGTACTTC
cdr3_aa: CAGSSIAGAGTQYF
j_call: TRBJ2-5
v_call: TRBV7-9
clone_size: -
d_call: -

cdr3_nt: TGTGCCAGCAGGACTACAGGGGGCCTAAGCTCTGGGGCCAACGTCCTGACTTTC
cdr3_aa: CASRTTGGLSSGANVLTF
j_call: TRBJ2-6
v_call: TRBV6-2/TRBV6-3
clone_size: few
d_call: TRBD1

cdr3_nt: TGCAGTGCGCAACTAGTAAACTCCTACGAGCAGTACTTC
cdr3_aa: CSAQLVNSYEQYF
j_call: TRBJ2-7
v_call: TRBV20-1
clone_size: few
d_call: -

cdr3_nt: TGTGCCAGCAGTTGGACAGACACGGCTAACTATGGCTACACCTTC
cdr3_aa: CASSWTDTANYGYTF
j_call: TRBJ1-2
v_call: TRBV6-6
clone_size: many
d_call: -

cdr3_nt: TGTGCCAGCAGCCAAGGCCGGACTTCCTACAATGAGCAGTTCTTC
cdr3_aa: CASSQGRTSYNEQFF
j_call: TRBJ2-1
v_call: TRBV3-1
clone_size: many
d_call: -

cdr3_nt: TGTGCCAGCAGTTTAGGGCGGAGAGAGACCCAGTACTTC
cdr3_aa: CASSLGRRETQYF
j_call: TRBJ2-5
v_call: TRBV12-3/TRBV12-4
clone_size: -
d_call: -

cdr3_nt: TGCGCCAGCAGCCAAGATTCCCAGGGGACAGGGGTCGCTGAAGCTTTCTTT
cdr3_aa: CASSQDSQGTGVAEAFF
j_call: TRBJ1-1
v_call: TRBV4-3
clone_size: many
d_call: TRBD1

cdr3_nt: TGTGCCTGGAGTGGGGGACAGGGCACAAACACTGAAGCTTTCTTT
cdr3_aa: CAWSGGQGTNTEAFF
j_call: TRBJ1-1
v_call: TRBV30
clone_size: few
d_call: TRBD1

cdr3_nt: TGCGCCAGCAGCCAAGGACAGGGGGCACGGACTGAAGCTTTCTTT
cdr3_aa: CASSQGQGARTEAFF
j_call: TRBJ1-1
v_call: TRBV4-3
clone_size: few
d_call: TRBD1

cdr3_nt: TGCGCCAGCAGCGCCGGGACAGGGGTCTACGAGCAGTACTTC
cdr3_aa: CASSAGTGVYEQYF
j_call: TRBJ2-7
v_call: TRBV19
clone_size: many
d_call: TRBD1

cdr3_nt: TGTGCCAGCAGCTTGTATCGGAACCAAGAGACCCAGTACTTC
cdr3_aa: CASSLYRNQETQYF
j_call: TRBJ2-5
v_call: TRBV5-5
clone_size: many
d_call: -

cdr3_nt: TGCGCCAGCAGCCACGAACGCGGACAGCTCTACGAGCAGTACTTC
cdr3_aa: CASSHERGQLYEQYF
j_call: TRBJ2-7
v_call: TRBV4-3
clone_size: -
d_call: -

cdr3_nt: TGTGCCAGCAGCGGGCGGGAGGGCCCCTACGCGCAGTACTTC
cdr3_aa: CASSGREGPYAQYF
j_call: TRBJ2-7
v_call: TRBV5-3
clone_size: -
d_call: TRBD2

cdr3_nt: TGTGCCAGCAGCGGGACAGGGGTTTTGAACACTGAAGCTTTCTTT
cdr3_aa: CASSGTGVLNTEAFF
j_call: TRBJ1-1
v_call: TRBV28
clone_size: many
d_call: TRBD1

cdr3_nt: TGCGCCGGCAGCCCTGGACAGGGTTCCTACGAGCAGTACTTC
cdr3_aa: CAGSPGQGSYEQYF
j_call: TRBJ2-7
v_call: TRBV5-1
clone_size: few
d_call: TRBD1

cdr3_nt: TGTGCCAGCAGCCCCACACGGGACAGGGCCTGGACCGACTCGAACACCGGGGAGCTGTTTTTT
cdr3_aa: CASSPTRDRAWTDSNTGELFF
j_call: TRBJ2-2
v_call: TRBV7-9
clone_size: many
d_call: TRBD1

cdr3_nt: TGCGCCAGCAGCCAAGATCTGGGCAGGGTTGAGACCCAGTACTTC
cdr3_aa: CASSQDLGRVETQYF
j_call: TRBJ2-5
v_call: TRBV4-3
clone_size: many
d_call: -

cdr3_nt: TGTGCCAGCAGTCCCCGTTGGGGCACTGAAGCTTTCTTT
cdr3_aa: CASSPRWGTEAFF
j_call: TRBJ1-1
v_call: TRBV27
clone_size: -
d_call: -

cdr3_nt: TGTGCCAGCAGCCCCGGGACAGGGGTAGGCGAGCAGTACTTC
cdr3_aa: CASSPGTGVGEQYF
j_call: TRBJ2-7
v_call: TRBV27
clone_size: many
d_call: TRBD1

cdr3_nt: TGTGCCAGCGGCAATTGGCCCCACCTCTATGGCTACACCTTC
cdr3_aa: CASGNWPHLYGYTF
j_call: TRBJ1-2
v_call: TRBV6-1
clone_size: few
d_call: -

cdr3_nt: TGTGCCAGCAGTTTGCGGGACGGATACGAGCAGTACTTC
cdr3_aa: CASSLRDGYEQYF
j_call: TRBJ2-7
v_call: TRBV27
clone_size: -
d_call: -

cdr3_nt: TGTGCCAGCAGCGCCTTCGGGACACCACGCACAGATACGCAGTATTTT
cdr3_aa: CASSAFGTPRTDTQYF
j_call: TRBJ2-3
v_call: TRBV7-9
clone_size: many
d_call: -

cdr3_nt: TGTGCCAGCCGTCGAGAGGGTATGGAGACCCAGTACTTC
cdr3_aa: CASRREGMETQYF
j_call: TRBJ2-5
v_call: TRBV27
clone_size: -
d_call: -

cdr3_nt: TGTGCCAGCAGCTTCCTACGTGCGGGCGAGCAGTACTTC
cdr3_aa: CASSFLRAGEQYF
j_call: TRBJ2-7
v_call: TRBV7-6
clone_size: few
d_call: -

cdr3_nt: TGCGCCAGCAGCCAAGAACTGGGGCCAAACACTGAAGCTTTCTTT
cdr3_aa: CASSQELGPNTEAFF
j_call: TRBJ1-1
v_call: TRBV4-3
clone_size: many
d_call: -

cdr3_nt: TGTGCCTGGAGTTGGGGGTCTGGGGCCAACGTCCTGACTTTC
cdr3_aa: CAWSWGSGANVLTF
j_call: TRBJ2-6
v_call: TRBV30
clone_size: many
d_call: -

cdr3_nt: TGTGCCAGCAGCGGATCCGGGACAGGGAGTGCAAAACTGTTTTTT
cdr3_aa: CASSGSGTGSAKLFF
j_call: TRBJ1-4
v_call: TRBV9
clone_size: -
d_call: TRBD1

cdr3_nt: TGTGCCAGCAGCAACACCGACCATGAAAAACTGTTTTTT
cdr3_aa: CASSNTDHEKLFF
j_call: TRBJ1-4
v_call: TRBV7-9
clone_size: few
d_call: -

cdr3_nt: TGTGCCAGCAGAAGACTAGCGGGGGGAAAAGAGACCCAGTACTTC
cdr3_aa: CASRRLAGGKETQYF
j_call: TRBJ2-5
v_call: TRBV7-2
clone_size: many
d_call: TRBD2

cdr3_nt: TGTGCCACCAGAGACCGGGATTCGAACACTGAAGCTTTCTTT
cdr3_aa: CATRDRDSNTEAFF
j_call: TRBJ1-1
v_call: TRBV24-1
clone_size: -
d_call: -

cdr3_nt: TGTGCCAGCAGCTTAGCCCCGTCGGGTTTGGCCGACAATGAGCAGTTCTTC
cdr3_aa: CASSLAPSGLADNEQFF
j_call: TRBJ2-1
v_call: TRBV7-6
clone_size: -
d_call: -

cdr3_nt: TGTGCCAGCAGCTTAGTAACTTTTGGGGCTGGCTACACCTTC
cdr3_aa: CASSLVTFGAGYTF
j_call: TRBJ1-2
v_call: TRBV11-2
clone_size: many
d_call: -

cdr3_nt: TGCGCCAGCAGCACAAGGAATAACAGGGGTAACACTGAAGCTTTCTTT
cdr3_aa: CASSTRNNRGNTEAFF
j_call: TRBJ1-1
v_call: TRBV4-3
clone_size: -
d_call: TRBD1

cdr3_nt: TGTGCCAGCAGCGCCGGGACAATGAATTTACCCCTCCACTTT
cdr3_aa: CASSAGTMNLPLHF
j_call: TRBJ1-6
v_call: TRBV5-3
clone_size: -
d_call: -

cdr3_nt: TGTGCCAGCAGCCCAGCGGGGGCTTCAACCGGGGAGCTGTTTTTT
cdr3_aa: CASSPAGASTGELFF
j_call: TRBJ2-2
v_call: TRBV7-9
clone_size: few
d_call: TRBD2

cdr3_nt: TGTGCCAGTGGTCTAGCGGGAGGGGGCACAGATACGCAGTATTTT
cdr3_aa: CASGLAGGGTDTQYF
j_call: TRBJ2-3
v_call: TRBV28
clone_size: -
d_call: TRBD2

cdr3_nt: TGTGCCAGCAGTTACTCCCTCAGGGGGAACGAGCAGTACTTC
cdr3_aa: CASSYSLRGNEQYF
j_call: TRBJ2-7
v_call: TRBV6-2/TRBV6-3
clone_size: -
d_call: TRBD1

cdr3_nt: TGTGCCAGCAGCTCCGAGGGCACAGATACGCAGTATTTT
cdr3_aa: CASSSEGTDTQYF
j_call: TRBJ2-3
v_call: TRBV28
clone_size: many
d_call: -

cdr3_nt: TGTGCCAGTAGTATCTTTGCGGGAGTCGATGAGCAGTTCTTC
cdr3_aa: CASSIFAGVDEQFF
j_call: TRBJ2-1
v_call: TRBV19
clone_size: -
d_call: TRBD2

cdr3_nt: TGTGCCAGCAGTATACAGGGCTTTCCGTATCAGCCCCAGCATTTT
cdr3_aa: CASSIQGFPYQPQHF
j_call: TRBJ1-5
v_call: TRBV27
clone_size: few
d_call: -

cdr3_nt: TGTGCCAGCAGTTATAGGGTTTCGAGCGAGCAGTACTTC
cdr3_aa: CASSYRVSSEQYF
j_call: TRBJ2-7
v_call: TRBV6-5
clone_size: many
d_call: -

cdr3_nt: TGCGCCAGCAGCGAGACAGGGGGCGGTTACGAGCAGTACTTC
cdr3_aa: CASSETGGGYEQYF
j_call: TRBJ2-7
v_call: TRBV5-1
clone_size: -
d_call: TRBD1

cdr3_nt: TGTGCCAGTAGTATATGGTCCGGAGCCAAAAACATTCAGTACTTC
cdr3_aa: CASSIWSGAKNIQYF
j_call: TRBJ2-4
v_call: TRBV19
clone_size: -
d_call: -

cdr3_nt: TGTGCCAGCAGTTCCCAAGATCGGACAGGGATTGGCTACACCTTC
cdr3_aa: CASSSQDRTGIGYTF
j_call: TRBJ1-2
v_call: TRBV28
clone_size: many
d_call: TRBD1

cdr3_nt: TGTGCCAGCAGTTACTCAGGGCCCCACAGCACAGATACGCAGTATTTT
cdr3_aa: CASSYSGPHSTDTQYF
j_call: TRBJ2-3
v_call: TRBV6-6
clone_size: many
d_call: -

cdr3_nt: TGTGCCACCGGGTCTCGAGGGCTGGGGAGCACAGATACGCAGTATTTT
cdr3_aa: CATGSRGLGSTDTQYF
j_call: TRBJ2-3
v_call: TRBV15
clone_size: few
d_call: -

cdr3_nt: TGCGCCAGCAGCCACCGAGCGGGAGACCAAGAGACCCAGTACTTC
cdr3_aa: CASSHRAGDQETQYF
j_call: TRBJ2-5
v_call: TRBV4-1
clone_size: few
d_call: TRBD2

cdr3_nt: TGTGCCAGCAGTTACCCGGTGCAGGGGGGCGAGCAGTACTTC
cdr3_aa: CASSYPVQGGEQYF
j_call: TRBJ2-7
v_call: TRBV6-5
clone_size: few
d_call: -